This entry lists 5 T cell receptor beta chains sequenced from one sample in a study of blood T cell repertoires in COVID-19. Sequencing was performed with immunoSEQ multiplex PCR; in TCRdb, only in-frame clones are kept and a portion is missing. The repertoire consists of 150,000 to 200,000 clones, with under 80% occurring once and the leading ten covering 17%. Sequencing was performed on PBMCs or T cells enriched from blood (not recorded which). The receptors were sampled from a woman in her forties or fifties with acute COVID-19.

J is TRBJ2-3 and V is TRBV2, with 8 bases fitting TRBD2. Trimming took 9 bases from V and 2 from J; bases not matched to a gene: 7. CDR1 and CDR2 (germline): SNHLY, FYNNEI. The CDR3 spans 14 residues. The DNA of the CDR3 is TGTGCCAGTAAGGCGGGGGGCCCCACAGATACGCAGTATTTT. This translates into CASKAGGPTDTQYF.

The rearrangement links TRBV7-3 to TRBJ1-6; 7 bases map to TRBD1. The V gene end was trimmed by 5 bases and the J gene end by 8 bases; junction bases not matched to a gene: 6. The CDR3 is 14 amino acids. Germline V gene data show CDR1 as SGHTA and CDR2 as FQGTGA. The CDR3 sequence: CASSKTGVDSPLHF. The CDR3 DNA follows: TGTGCCAGCAGCAAAACAGGGGTAGATTCACCCCTCCACTTT.

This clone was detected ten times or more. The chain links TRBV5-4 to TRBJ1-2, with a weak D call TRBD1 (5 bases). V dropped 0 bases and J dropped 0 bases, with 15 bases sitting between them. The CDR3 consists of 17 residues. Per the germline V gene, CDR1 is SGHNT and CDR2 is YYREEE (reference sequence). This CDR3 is CASSLGKTVSTNYGYTF. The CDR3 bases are TGTGCCAGCAGCTTGGGAAAGACAGTTTCAACTAACTATGGCTACACCTTC.

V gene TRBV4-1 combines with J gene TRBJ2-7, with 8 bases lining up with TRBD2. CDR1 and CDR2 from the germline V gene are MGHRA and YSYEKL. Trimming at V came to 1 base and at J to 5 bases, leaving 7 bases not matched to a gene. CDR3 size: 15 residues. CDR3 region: CASSQVAGGGDEQYV. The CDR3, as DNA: TGCGCCAGCAGCCAAGTGGCGGGGGGCGGCGACGAGCAGTACGTC.

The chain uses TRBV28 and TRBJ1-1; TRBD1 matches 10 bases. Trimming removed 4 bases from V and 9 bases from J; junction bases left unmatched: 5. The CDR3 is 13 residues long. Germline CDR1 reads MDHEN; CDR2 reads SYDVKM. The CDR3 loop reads CASSYPDRGKAFF. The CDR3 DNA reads TGTGCCAGCAGTTACCCGGACAGGGGGAAAGCTTTCTTT.